The clone carrying this T cell receptor beta chain was seen only a few times. Libraries were prepared by immunoSEQ multiplex PCR; TCRdb keeps only in-frame clonotypes and omits some of them. The sample shows fewer than 60,000 clones, 94% of them seen only once. The data are from a study of T cell changes during pregnancy in multiple sclerosis. The CDR3 is made up of 16 amino acids. V gave up 4 bases and J gave up 3 bases, with 16 bases separating them. Germline loops: CDR1 SGHRS, CDR2 YFSETQ. This specimen consisted of CD4+ T cells from peripheral blood mononuclear cells, obtained in the third trimester of pregnancy. The receptor comes from a female donor with multiple sclerosis, enrolled in a pregnancy study. This rearrangement joins TRBV5-1 to TRBJ2-2, with D perhaps matching TRBD2 (6 bases). The CDR3 DNA is TGCGCCAGCAGCCCACTACTAGCCGGCGACACCGGGGAGCTGTTTTTT. Translation gives CASSPLLAGDTGELFF.